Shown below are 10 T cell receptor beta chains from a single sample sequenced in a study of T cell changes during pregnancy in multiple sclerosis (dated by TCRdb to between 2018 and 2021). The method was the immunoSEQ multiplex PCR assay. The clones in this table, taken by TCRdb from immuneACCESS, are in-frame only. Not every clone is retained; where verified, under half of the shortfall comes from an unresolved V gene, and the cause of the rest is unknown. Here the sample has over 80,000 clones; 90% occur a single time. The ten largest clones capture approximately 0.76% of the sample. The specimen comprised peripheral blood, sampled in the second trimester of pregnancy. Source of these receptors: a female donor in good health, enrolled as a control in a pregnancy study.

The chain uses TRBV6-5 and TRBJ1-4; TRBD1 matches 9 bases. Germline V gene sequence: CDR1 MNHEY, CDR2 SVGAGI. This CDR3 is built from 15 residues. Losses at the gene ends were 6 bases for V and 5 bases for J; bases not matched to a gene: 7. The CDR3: CASRSTGTGNEKLFF. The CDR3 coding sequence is TGTGCCAGCAGGTCCACCGGGACAGGGAATGAAAAACTGTTTTTT.

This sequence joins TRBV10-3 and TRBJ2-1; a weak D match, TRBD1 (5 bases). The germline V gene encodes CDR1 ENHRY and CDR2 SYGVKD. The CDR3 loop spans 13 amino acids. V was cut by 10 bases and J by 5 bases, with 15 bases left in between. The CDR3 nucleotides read TGTGCCACCTCGACAGATTTGGACAATGAGCAGTTCTTC. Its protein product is CATSTDLDNEQFF.

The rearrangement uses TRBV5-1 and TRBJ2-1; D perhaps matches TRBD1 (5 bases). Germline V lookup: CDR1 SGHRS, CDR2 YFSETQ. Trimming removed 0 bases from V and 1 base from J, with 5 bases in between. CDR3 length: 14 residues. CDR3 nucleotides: TGCGCCAGCAGCTTGGGACAGTCCTACAATGAGCAGTTCTTC. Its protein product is CASSLGQSYNEQFF.

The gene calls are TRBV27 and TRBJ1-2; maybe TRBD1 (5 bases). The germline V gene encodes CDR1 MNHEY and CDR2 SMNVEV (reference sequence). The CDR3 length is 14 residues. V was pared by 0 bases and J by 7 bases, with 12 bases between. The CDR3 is CASSLSGRGVGYTF. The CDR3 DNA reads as TGTGCCAGCAGTTTATCAGGGCGGGGGGTTGGCTACACCTTC.

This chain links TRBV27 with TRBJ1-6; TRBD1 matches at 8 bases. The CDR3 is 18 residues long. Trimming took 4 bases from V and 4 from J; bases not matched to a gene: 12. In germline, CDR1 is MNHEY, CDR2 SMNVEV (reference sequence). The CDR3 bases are TGTGCCAGCAGTTCCAAGCTCAGGGGGCTTGGGTATAATTCACCCCTCCACTTT. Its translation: CASSSKLRGLGYNSPLHF.

This chain's CDR3 is CASSERAGINQPQHF. The CDR3 region has the DNA TGCGCCAGCAGTGAGCGAGCAGGGATCAATCAGCCCCAGCATTTT. The chain has TRBV10-2 and TRBJ1-5; tentative D call: TRBD1 (5 bases). The CDR3 has 15 amino acids. Germline values: CDR1 WSHSY, CDR2 SAAADI. Trimming took 2 bases from V and 3 from J, leaving 11 bases between them.

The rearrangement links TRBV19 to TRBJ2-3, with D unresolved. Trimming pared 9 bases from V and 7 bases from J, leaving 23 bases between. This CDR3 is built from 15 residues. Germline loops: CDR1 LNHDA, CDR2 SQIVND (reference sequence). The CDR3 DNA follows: TGTGCCAGCGCACTTTCCGGTGAGAGGAGATATACGCAGTATTTT. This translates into CASALSGERRYTQYF. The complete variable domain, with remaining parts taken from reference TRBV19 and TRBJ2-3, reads DGGITQSPKYLFRKEGQNVTLSCEQNLNHDAMYWYRQDPGQGLRLIYYSQIVNDFQKGDIAEGYSVSREKKESFPLTVTSAQKNPTAFYLCASALSGERRYTQYFGPGTRLTVL.

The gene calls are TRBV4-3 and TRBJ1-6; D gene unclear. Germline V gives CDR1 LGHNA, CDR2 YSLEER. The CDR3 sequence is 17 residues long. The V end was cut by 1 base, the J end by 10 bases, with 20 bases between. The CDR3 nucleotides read TGCGCCAGCAGCCAAGTCACCCTACACCGGAGGCTATCACCCCTCCACTTT. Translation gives CASSQVTLHRRLSPLHF.

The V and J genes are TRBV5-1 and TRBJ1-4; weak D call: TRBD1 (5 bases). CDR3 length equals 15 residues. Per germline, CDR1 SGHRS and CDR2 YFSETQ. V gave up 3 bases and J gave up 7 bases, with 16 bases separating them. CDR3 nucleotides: TGCGCCAGCAGCTCGCTCGGGACTGGGGGTGAAAAACTGTTTTTT. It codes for CASSSLGTGGEKLFF. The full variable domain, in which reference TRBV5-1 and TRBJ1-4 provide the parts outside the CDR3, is KAGVTQTPRYLIKTRGQQVTLSCSPISGHRSVSWYQQTPGQGLQFLFEYFSETQRNKGNFPGRFSGRQFSNSRSEMNVSTLELGDSALYLCASSSLGTGGEKLFFGSGTQLSVL.

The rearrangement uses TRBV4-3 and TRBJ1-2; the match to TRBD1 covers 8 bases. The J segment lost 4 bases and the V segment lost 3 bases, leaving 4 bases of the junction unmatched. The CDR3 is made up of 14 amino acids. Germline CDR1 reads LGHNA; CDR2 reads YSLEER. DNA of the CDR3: TGCGCCAGCAGCCAGCAGGGGGCTATCTATGGCTACACCTTC. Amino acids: CASSQQGAIYGYTF.